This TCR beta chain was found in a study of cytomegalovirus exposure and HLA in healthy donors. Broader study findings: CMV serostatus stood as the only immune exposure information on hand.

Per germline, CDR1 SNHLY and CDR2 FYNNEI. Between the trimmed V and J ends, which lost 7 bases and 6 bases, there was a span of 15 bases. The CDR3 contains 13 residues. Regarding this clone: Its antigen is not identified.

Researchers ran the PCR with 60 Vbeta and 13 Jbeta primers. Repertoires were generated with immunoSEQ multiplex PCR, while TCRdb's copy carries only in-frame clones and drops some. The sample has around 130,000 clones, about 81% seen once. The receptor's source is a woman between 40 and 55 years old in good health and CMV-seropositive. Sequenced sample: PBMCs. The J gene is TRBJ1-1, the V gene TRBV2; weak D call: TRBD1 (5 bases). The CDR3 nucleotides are TGTGCCAGCACGGGAGAAGGGGTCGCTGAAGCTTTCTTT. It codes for CASTGEGVAEAFF.